Listed below are T cell receptor beta chains from one sample, sequenced in a study of neurological immune-mediated disorders. Using its own MiXCR run on the 5' RACE reads, TCRdb lists one record per CDR3 protein. The table has 25,000 to 35,000 distinct CDR3 sequences, 13% seen once; the top ten hold 4% to 5.5%. Input material: CD4+ T cells from blood. The receptors here all came from a female donor with HTLV-1-associated myelopathy (HAM/TSP). Each CDR3 is given with its conserved first and last residue. D genes are given only for firm matches.

J gene: TRBJ2-3
V gene: TRBV10-3
D gene: -
CDR3 protein: CAISDRDGTDTQYF

J gene: TRBJ2-7
V gene: TRBV5-1
D gene: TRBD1
CDR3 protein: CASSLWGTGSYEQYF

J gene: TRBJ2-4
V gene: TRBV4-1
D gene: -
CDR3 protein: CASSQEDGRQNIQYF

J gene: TRBJ2-1
V gene: TRBV7-2
D gene: -
CDR3 protein: CASLPWGDEQFF

J gene: TRBJ2-2
V gene: TRBV19
D gene: -
CDR3 protein: CASSHRGGELFF

J gene: TRBJ1-1
V gene: TRBV12-2
D gene: -
CDR3 protein: CASRVPEENTEAFF

J gene: TRBJ2-2
V gene: TRBV27
D gene: TRBD1
CDR3 protein: CASTNRGQANTGELFF

J gene: TRBJ2-3
V gene: TRBV30
D gene: -
CDR3 protein: CAWSLVDTQYF

J gene: TRBJ2-5
V gene: TRBV20-1
D gene: -
CDR3 protein: CSARAGQPGEETQYF

J gene: TRBJ1-2
V gene: TRBV20-1
D gene: -
CDR3 protein: CSARAPSGHYGYTF

J gene: TRBJ2-3
V gene: TRBV5-6
D gene: TRBD1
CDR3 protein: CASSLATGADTQYF

J gene: TRBJ1-1
V gene: TRBV7-9
D gene: -
CDR3 protein: CASSLGEVAGSEAFF

J gene: TRBJ1-2
V gene: TRBV7-2
D gene: TRBD1
CDR3 protein: CASSLGGTGIDYGYTF

J gene: TRBJ2-7
V gene: TRBV28
D gene: -
CDR3 protein: CALSAYPRTYEQYF

J gene: TRBJ1-1
V gene: TRBV5-1
D gene: -
CDR3 protein: CASRFQENTEAFF

J gene: TRBJ1-2
V gene: TRBV29-1
D gene: -
CDR3 protein: CSVGGLGARGYTF

J gene: TRBJ2-7
V gene: TRBV5-4
D gene: TRBD2
CDR3 protein: CASSLAGVNEQYF

J gene: TRBJ2-1
V gene: TRBV7-2
D gene: -
CDR3 protein: CASSLLGPNNEQFF

J gene: TRBJ2-3
V gene: TRBV20-1
D gene: -
CDR3 protein: CSATLGSTDTQYF

J gene: TRBJ1-1
V gene: TRBV4-1
D gene: -
CDR3 protein: CASSRTPGDTEAFF

J gene: TRBJ2-7
V gene: TRBV7-2
D gene: -
CDR3 protein: CASSPRRVGYEQYF

J gene: TRBJ1-2
V gene: TRBV6-5
D gene: -
CDR3 protein: CASSYSSLQNYGYTF

J gene: TRBJ2-5
V gene: TRBV24-1
D gene: -
CDR3 protein: CATSDGRRALRETQYF

J gene: TRBJ1-2
V gene: TRBV20-1
D gene: -
CDR3 protein: CSASLPQNGYTF

J gene: TRBJ1-3
V gene: TRBV5-1
D gene: -
CDR3 protein: CASSLEGTGNTIYF

J gene: TRBJ2-3
V gene: TRBV5-1
D gene: TRBD2
CDR3 protein: CASTGTSGRKGTDTQYF

J gene: TRBJ2-7
V gene: TRBV20-1
D gene: TRBD2
CDR3 protein: CSARRTALRGRDEQYF

J gene: TRBJ2-7
V gene: TRBV2
D gene: -
CDR3 protein: CASGGQSYEQYF

J gene: TRBJ2-5
V gene: TRBV27
D gene: TRBD2
CDR3 protein: CASSFSGRARETQYF

J gene: TRBJ1-3
V gene: TRBV5-4
D gene: -
CDR3 protein: CASSSGSSGNTIYF

J gene: TRBJ2-3
V gene: TRBV2
D gene: -
CDR3 protein: CASSAQGSTDTQYF

J gene: TRBJ2-3
V gene: TRBV7-2
D gene: TRBD2
CDR3 protein: CASSLGLAGAPLTDTQYF

J gene: TRBJ2-2
V gene: TRBV7-3
D gene: TRBD2
CDR3 protein: CASSSSGGDTGELFF

J gene: TRBJ2-6
V gene: TRBV4-1
D gene: TRBD1
CDR3 protein: CASGGDRGIRSGANVLTF

J gene: TRBJ2-1
V gene: TRBV20-1
D gene: -
CDR3 protein: CSARGGGEQFF

J gene: TRBJ2-2
V gene: TRBV10-3
D gene: -
CDR3 protein: CAISWNTGELFF

J gene: TRBJ1-1
V gene: TRBV5-1
D gene: -
CDR3 protein: CDSSLQGGATEAFF

J gene: TRBJ2-1
V gene: TRBV12-3/TRBV12-4
D gene: TRBD2
CDR3 protein: CASSQTSGQYNEQFF

J gene: TRBJ2-3
V gene: TRBV10-3
D gene: -
CDR3 protein: CAISERGASTDTQYF

J gene: TRBJ1-1
V gene: TRBV30
D gene: -
CDR3 protein: CAWALGVGTEAFF

J gene: TRBJ2-5
V gene: TRBV15
D gene: -
CDR3 protein: CATSRDHKGQRGETQYF

J gene: TRBJ2-4
V gene: TRBV25-1
D gene: -
CDR3 protein: CASSDSNLVAKNIQYF

J gene: TRBJ2-1
V gene: TRBV6-2/TRBV6-3
D gene: TRBD2
CDR3 protein: CASRLAVAYNEQFF

J gene: TRBJ2-3
V gene: TRBV29-1
D gene: TRBD2
CDR3 protein: CSVEGLASSTDTQYF

J gene: TRBJ2-3
V gene: TRBV12-3/TRBV12-4
D gene: -
CDR3 protein: CASSTLLAVDTQYF

J gene: TRBJ2-5
V gene: TRBV20-1
D gene: TRBD2
CDR3 protein: CSARAGGPETQYF

J gene: TRBJ2-3
V gene: TRBV20-1
D gene: TRBD2
CDR3 protein: CSANPAGGTDTQYF

J gene: TRBJ1-5
V gene: TRBV20-1
D gene: -
CDR3 protein: CSATQGTPDQPQHF

J gene: TRBJ2-5
V gene: TRBV5-1
D gene: TRBD1
CDR3 protein: CASSPDGTGGAKTQYF

J gene: TRBJ2-2
V gene: TRBV5-1
D gene: -
CDR3 protein: CASSPTPQTGELFF

J gene: TRBJ1-1
V gene: TRBV29-1
D gene: -
CDR3 protein: CSVRNTEAFF

J gene: TRBJ2-1
V gene: TRBV5-1
D gene: -
CDR3 protein: CASSLEVGSSYNEQFF